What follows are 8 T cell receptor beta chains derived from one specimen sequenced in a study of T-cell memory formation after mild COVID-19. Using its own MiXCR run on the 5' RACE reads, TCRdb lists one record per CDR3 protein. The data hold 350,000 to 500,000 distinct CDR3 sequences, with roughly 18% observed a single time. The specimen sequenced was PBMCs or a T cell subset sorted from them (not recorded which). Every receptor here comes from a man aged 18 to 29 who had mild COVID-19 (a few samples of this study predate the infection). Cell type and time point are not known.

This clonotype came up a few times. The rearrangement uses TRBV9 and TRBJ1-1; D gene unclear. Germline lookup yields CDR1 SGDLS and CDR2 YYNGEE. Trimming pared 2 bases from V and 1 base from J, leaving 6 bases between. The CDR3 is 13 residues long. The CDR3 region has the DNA TGTGCCAGCAGCGTTTTACAGAACACTGAAGCTTTCTTT. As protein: CASSVLQNTEAFF.

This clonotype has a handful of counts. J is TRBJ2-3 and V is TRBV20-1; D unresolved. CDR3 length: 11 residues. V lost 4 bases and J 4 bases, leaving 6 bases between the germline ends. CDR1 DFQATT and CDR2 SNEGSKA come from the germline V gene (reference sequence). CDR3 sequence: CSAILPDTQYF. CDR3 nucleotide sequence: TGCAGTGCTATCCTCCCAGATACGCAGTATTTT.

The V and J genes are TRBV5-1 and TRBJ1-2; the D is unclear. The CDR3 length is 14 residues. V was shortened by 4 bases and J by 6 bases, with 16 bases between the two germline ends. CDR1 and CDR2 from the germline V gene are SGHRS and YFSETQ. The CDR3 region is CASSPAGSQHGYTF. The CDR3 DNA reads TGCGCCAGCAGCCCGGCGGGCAGCCAGCATGGCTACACCTTC.

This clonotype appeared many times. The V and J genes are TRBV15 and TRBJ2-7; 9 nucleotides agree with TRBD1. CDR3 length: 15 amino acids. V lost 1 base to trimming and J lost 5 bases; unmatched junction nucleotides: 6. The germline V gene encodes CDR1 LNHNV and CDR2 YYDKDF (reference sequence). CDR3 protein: CATSRADRGLHEQYV. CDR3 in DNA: TGTGCCACCAGCAGAGCAGACAGGGGGTTACACGAGCAGTACGTC.

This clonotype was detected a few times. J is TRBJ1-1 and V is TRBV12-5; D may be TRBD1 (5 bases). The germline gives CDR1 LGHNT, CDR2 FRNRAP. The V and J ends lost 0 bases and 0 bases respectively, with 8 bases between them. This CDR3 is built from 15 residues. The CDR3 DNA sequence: TGTGCTAGTGGTTTGGTATTAGGGGTGAACACTGAAGCTTTCTTT. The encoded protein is CASGLVLGVNTEAFF.

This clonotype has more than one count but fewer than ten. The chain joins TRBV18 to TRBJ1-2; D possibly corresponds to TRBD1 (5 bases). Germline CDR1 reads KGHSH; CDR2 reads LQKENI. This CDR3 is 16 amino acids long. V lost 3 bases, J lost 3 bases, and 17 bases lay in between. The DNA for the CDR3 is TGTGCCAGCTCACCGCTATCCGGGGCATCGGACTATGGCTACACCTTC. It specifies CASSPLSGASDYGYTF.

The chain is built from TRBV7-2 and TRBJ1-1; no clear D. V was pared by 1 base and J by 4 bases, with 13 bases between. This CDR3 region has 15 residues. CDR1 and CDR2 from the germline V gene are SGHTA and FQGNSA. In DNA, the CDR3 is TGTGCCAGCAGCTTAGTAAGCGGGCTCGCCACTGAAGCTTTCTTT. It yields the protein CASSLVSGLATEAFF.

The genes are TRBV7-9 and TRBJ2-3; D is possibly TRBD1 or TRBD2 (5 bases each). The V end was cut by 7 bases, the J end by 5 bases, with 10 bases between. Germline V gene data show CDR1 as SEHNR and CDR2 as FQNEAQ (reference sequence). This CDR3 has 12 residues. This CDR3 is CASMPRGDTQYF. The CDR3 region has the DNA TGTGCCAGCATGCCGAGGGGAGATACGCAGTATTTT.